This T cell receptor (beta chain) was found in a study of human T cells and chemical hapten exposure. V was pared by 4 bases and J by 4 bases, with 15 bases of the junction left unmatched. The CDR3 totals 17 residues. The germline gives CDR1 SGHRS, CDR2 YFSETQ. A word on this clonotype: The antigen is not known.

TCRdb reprocessed the RACE reads with MiXCR, giving one entry per CDR3 protein. The sample lists about 99,000 distinct CDR3 sequences, 9.5% to 15% seen once, with approximately 2% in the top ten. Time point defined: patch test 1, 2 weeks after DPC sensitization. Documented treatment: therapeutic diphenylcyclopropenone sensitization with weekly scalp DPC. Study-wide findings and caveats: There were significantly more large CDR3 similarity clusters among expanded TCRs than among controls.

The gene calls are TRBV5-1 and TRBJ1-2, with 8 bases identical to TRBD1. The clonotype was recovered from a woman aged 40 to 50 with alopecia areata. Some clones in this sample may be carry-over from other donors' samples. Sequenced material: whole blood, taken in connection with sensitization to the hapten diphenylcyclopropenone (DPC). The CDR3 spells CASSQSRQGRTLYGYTF. In DNA, the CDR3 is TGCGCCAGCAGCCAAAGCCGACAGGGGCGCACCCTCTATGGCTACACCTTC.